This passage covers 10 T cell receptor beta chains from one sample sequenced in a study of shared clonotypes between healthy human individuals. Using immunoSEQ multiplex PCR, the repertoire was profiled, and TCRdb retains in-frame clones only, with some absent. Found here are 2,500,000 or so clones, roughly 92% of them singletons; the top ten hold roughly 0.14%. The sequenced material came from naive CD4+ T cells sorted from blood. As to subset: CD45RA+ positively selected. Every receptor here comes from a man between 18 and 35 years old in good health.

The rearrangement uses TRBV4-3 and TRBJ2-1; unclear D gene. Germline V lookup: CDR1 LGHNA, CDR2 YSLEER. V lost 0 bases, J lost 9 bases, and 12 bases lay in between. The CDR3 totals 14 residues. The CDR3 region is CASSQERGMGEQFF. In DNA form, the CDR3 reads TGCGCCAGCAGCCAAGAACGAGGCATGGGTGAGCAGTTCTTC.

V usage is TRBV29-1 and J usage is TRBJ2-1; TRBD1 matches at 8 bases. CDR3 length: 15 amino acids. Trimming removed 4 bases from V and 0 bases from J; junction bases left unmatched: 5. CDR1 and CDR2 (germline): SQVTM, ANQGSEA. This chain's CDR3 is CSVGRTGSSYNEQFF. CDR3 DNA sequence: TGCAGCGTTGGCCGGACAGGGAGCTCCTACAATGAGCAGTTCTTC.

The genes are TRBV28 and TRBJ2-7; 8 bases agree with TRBD1. After removal of 5 bases from V and 3 bases from J, the junction contained 6 bases not matched to a gene. The CDR3 spans 14 residues. Germline values: CDR1 MDHEN, CDR2 SYDVKM. DNA for the CDR3: TGTGCCAGCAGTCCGTGGACAGGGCTCTACGAGCAGTACTTC. This encodes CASSPWTGLYEQYF. Using reference TRBV28 and TRBJ2-7 for the parts outside the CDR3, the full variable domain is DVKVTQSSRYLVKRTGEKVFLECVQDMDHENMFWYRQDPGLGLRLIYFSYDVKMKEKGDIPEGYSVSREKKERFSLILESASTNQTSMYLCASSPWTGLYEQYFGPGTRLTVT.

This chain uses TRBV7-9 with TRBJ2-2; 9 bases agree with TRBD1. The germline V gene has CDR1 SEHNR and CDR2 FQNEAQ (reference sequence). V gave up 5 bases and J gave up 5 bases; unmatched junction bases: 12. This CDR3 contains 17 residues. The CDR3 region is CASSTLGTGSRTGELFF. CDR3 sequence (DNA): TGTGCCAGCAGCACACTAGGGACAGGGTCGAGGACCGGGGAGCTGTTTTTT.

Only a few counts were recorded for this clone. This same CDR3 is encoded by further DNA sequences in the sample. This chain joins TRBV7-9 and TRBJ1-5, with D perhaps TRBD1 (5 bases). Trimming took off 1 base at V and 1 base at J, with 5 bases between the two ends. The CDR3 is 14 amino acids. Germline V gene data show CDR1 as SEHNR and CDR2 as FQNEAQ (reference sequence). CDR3 nucleotides: TGTGCCAGCAGCTTAGGACAGAGCAATCAGCCCCAGCATTTT. It yields the protein CASSLGQSNQPQHF. The variable domain in full, with the rest retrieved from reference TRBV7-9 and TRBJ1-5, is DTGVSQNPRHKITKRGQNVTFRCDPISEHNRLYWYRQTLGQGPEFLTYFQNEAQLEKSRLLSDRFSAERPKGSFSTLEIQRTEQGDSAMYLCASSLGQSNQPQHFGDGTRLSIL.

V is TRBV5-1 and J is TRBJ2-5, with TRBD1 matching over 8 bases. Germline V gives CDR1 SGHRS, CDR2 YFSETQ. The junction had 10 bases not matched to a gene; V was cut back by 5 bases and J by 1 base. The CDR3 length is 16 residues. Here the CDR3 reads CASRTGTGPIQETQYF. The CDR3 DNA reads as TGCGCCAGCAGGACCGGGACAGGCCCCATCCAAGAGACCCAGTACTTC.

The genes are TRBV6-5 and TRBJ2-7, with TRBD2 matching 9 bases. The CDR3 covers 14 residues. CDR1 and CDR2 from the germline V gene are MNHEY and SVGAGI. J gave up 8 bases and V 5 bases, and 10 bases lay outside the gene matches. CDR3 sequence (DNA): TGTGCCAGCAGTAAGGGCGGGGGGGCTTACAAGCAGTACTTC. Its protein is CASSKGGGAYKQYF.

J is TRBJ1-5 and V is TRBV6-1; D perhaps matches TRBD1 (5 bases). The ends were cut back, 7 bases at V and 9 bases at J, with 16 bases in the middle. Germline V lookup: CDR1 MNHNS, CDR2 SASEGT. The CDR3 has 13 residues. CDR3 residues: CASTTSRGRPQHF. In DNA form, the CDR3 reads TGTGCCAGCACCACAAGTAGGGGTCGGCCCCAGCATTTT.

CDR3 nucleotide sequence: TGTGCTAGTGGTCCGATAGCGGGAGTCAGGCCCGGGGAGCTGTTTTTT. The encoded protein is CASGPIAGVRPGELFF. V and J are TRBV12-5 and TRBJ2-2; 9 nucleotides match TRBD2. Germline CDR1 LGHNT, CDR2 FRNRAP. Trimming removed 5 bases from V and 6 bases from J; junction bases left unmatched: 10. CDR3 size: 16 residues.

The rearrangement joins TRBV28 to TRBJ1-5; tentatively, D is TRBD1 (6 bases). Germline V gives CDR1 MDHEN, CDR2 SYDVKM. The V gene lost 6 bases and the J gene lost 4 bases, with 25 bases spanning the gap. The CDR3 runs 18 residues. The CDR3 DNA is TGTGCCAGCAGGCCCTACACCGGGACAACCCGTAGTAATCAGCCCCAGCATTTT. This encodes CASRPYTGTTRSNQPQHF.